Each of the 25 T cell receptor beta chains below was sequenced from the same sample in a study of control samples from healthy donors and cancer patients. TCRdb's table, derived via immunoSEQ multiplex PCR, lists solely in-frame clones and lacks some. The sample holds about 85,000 clones, over 75% seen once. Sample: blood. All receptors derive from a woman aged 18-29 years in good health.

J is TRBJ1-2 and V is TRBV7-2; D is possibly TRBD1 (5 bases). The germline CDR1 and CDR2 sequences are SGHTA and FQGNSA. Trimming took 0 bases from V and 4 from J, leaving 12 bases between them. The CDR3 spans 15 residues. CDR3 sequence: CASSLALWGGYGYTF. The DNA of the CDR3 is TGTGCCAGCAGCTTAGCGTTGTGGGGCGGCTATGGCTACACCTTC.

The chain couples TRBV10-1 to TRBJ2-1, with D perhaps TRBD1 (6 bases). V lost 4 bases to trimming and J lost 10 bases, with 14 bases between them. Germline V gene sequence: CDR1 WNHNN, CDR2 SYGVQD (reference sequence). The CDR3 extends over 13 amino acids. CDR3 protein: CASSGGTMGEQFF. The CDR3 DNA reads as TGCGCCAGCAGTGGGGGGACAATGGGGGAGCAGTTCTTC.

V gene TRBV7-3 combines with J gene TRBJ2-1; D call uncertain. V lost 2 bases, J lost 4 bases, and 9 bases lay in between. This CDR3 contains 14 residues. Germline V CDR1 and CDR2: SGHTA, FQGTGA. Written as DNA, the CDR3 is TGTGCCAGCAGCTTAGATCCGAGATACAATGAGCAGTTCTTC. The encoded protein is CASSLDPRYNEQFF.

The gene calls are TRBV5-1 and TRBJ2-2, with 7 bases fitting TRBD1. The length of the CDR3 is 14 residues. From germline, CDR1 is SGHRS and CDR2 YFSETQ. The V gene end was trimmed by 6 bases and the J gene end by 2 bases; junction bases not matched to a gene: 4. CDR3 region: CASTGTANTGELFF. The DNA of the CDR3 is TGCGCCAGCACGGGGACAGCCAACACCGGGGAGCTGTTTTTT.

Turning to this clone: Other DNA sequences in the sample encode the same CDR3. The CDR3 sequence is CASSIGGEQYF. CDR3 sequence (DNA): TGTGCCAGTAGTATAGGAGGTGAGCAGTACTTC. The rearrangement joins TRBV19 to TRBJ2-7; the D is unclear. V was clipped by 1 base and J by 7 bases, with 5 bases between them. The germline CDR1 and CDR2 sequences are LNHDA and SQIVND (reference sequence). This CDR3 is 11 amino acids long.

In its sample, this clone was seen a few times. The V call is TRBV10-2, the J call TRBJ1-6; tentatively, D is TRBD1 (6 bases). V was trimmed by 4 bases and J by 7 bases, leaving 14 bases between them. The length of the CDR3 is 15 residues. Germline values: CDR1 WSHSY, CDR2 SAAADI. The CDR3 region is CASSAQGAENSPLHF. Here the CDR3 DNA reads TGCGCCAGCAGTGCACAGGGCGCCGAAAATTCACCCCTCCACTTT.

The chain combines TRBV7-2 with TRBJ1-3; 7 bases match TRBD1. The CDR3 sequence is 15 residues long. V gave up 5 bases and J gave up 11 bases; unmatched junction bases: 15. Germline V lookup: CDR1 SGHTA, CDR2 FQGNSA. The CDR3 here is CASSPQGGEGGSIYF. CDR3 nucleotides: TGTGCCAGCAGCCCCCAGGGGGGAGAGGGAGGCTCCATATATTTT. Drawing the rest from reference TRBV7-2 and TRBJ1-3, the complete variable domain is GAGVSQSPSNKVTEKGKDVELRCDPISGHTALYWYRQSLGQGLEFLIYFQGNSAPDKSGLPSDRFSAERTGGSVSTLTIQRTQQEDSAVYLCASSPQGGEGGSIYFGEGSWLTVV.

The J gene is TRBJ2-7, the V gene TRBV5-1; TRBD1 agrees at 9 bases. This CDR3 comprises 14 residues. Unmatched junction bases numbered 4, after V lost 3 bases and J lost 3 bases. Germline lookup yields CDR1 SGHRS and CDR2 YFSETQ. The CDR3 nucleotides are TGCGCCAGCAGCTCCGGGACAGGGCTCTACGAGCAGTACTTC. It specifies CASSSGTGLYEQYF. Based on the CDR3 plus reference TRBV5-1 and TRBJ2-7, the full variable domain is KAGVTQTPRYLIKTRGQQVTLSCSPISGHRSVSWYQQTPGQGLQFLFEYFSETQRNKGNFPGRFSGRQFSNSRSEMNVSTLELGDSALYLCASSSGTGLYEQYFGPGTRLTVT.

The rearrangement links TRBV27 to TRBJ2-7, with D perhaps TRBD1 (5 bases). The CDR3 runs to 13 residues. Per germline, CDR1 MNHEY and CDR2 SMNVEV (reference sequence). V was shortened by 3 bases and J by 0 bases, with 6 bases between the two germline ends. CDR3 DNA sequence: TGTGCCAGCAGTTTGACAGCCTCCTACGAGCAGTACTTC. Translation: CASSLTASYEQYF.

The V and J genes are TRBV19 and TRBJ2-3; maybe TRBD2 (6 bases). Germline V gene lookup returns CDR1 LNHDA and CDR2 SQIVND (reference sequence). V was shortened by 9 bases and J by 1 base, with 14 bases between the two germline ends. The CDR3 is 14 residues long. The CDR3 sequence is CASLLTGGTDTQYF. In DNA form, the CDR3 reads TGTGCCAGCCTACTAACGGGGGGCACAGATACGCAGTATTTT.

This clone was observed a handful of times. The V and J genes are TRBV10-2 and TRBJ2-3; D perhaps matches TRBD2 (5 bases). The germline V gene encodes CDR1 WSHSY and CDR2 SAAADI. Trimming cost V 6 bases and J 5 bases, with 15 bases left between them. The CDR3 has 14 residues. CDR3 bases: TGCGCCAGCAGCGGCCCAGGCCGGGAAGATACGCAGTATTTT. Translation: CASSGPGREDTQYF.

This clone has more than one count but fewer than ten. The chain uses TRBV6-6 and TRBJ1-2; TRBD1 is a possible D gene (6 bases). The CDR3 is 11 amino acids. V was pared by 10 bases and J by 7 bases, with 13 bases between. From germline, CDR1 is MNHNY and CDR2 SVGAGI (reference sequence). The CDR3 loop is CATFRGTGYTF. The CDR3 bases are TGTGCCACCTTCAGGGGAACTGGCTACACCTTC.

The rearrangement joins TRBV2 to TRBJ1-6, with 9 positions matching TRBD1. The germline CDR1 and CDR2 sequences are SNHLY and FYNNEI. The CDR3 has 15 residues. The V segment lost 7 bases and the J segment 6 bases; nucleotides outside the gene matches: 7. The CDR3 DNA is TGTGCCAGCATCAAACCGGGACAGGGTAATTCACCCCTCCACTTT. Its translation: CASIKPGQGNSPLHF. The variable domain in full, with the rest retrieved from reference TRBV2 and TRBJ1-6, is EPEVTQTPSHQVTQMGQEVILRCVPISNHLYFYWYRQILGQKVEFLVSFYNNEISEKSEIFDDQFSVERPDGSNFTLKIRSTKLEDSAMYFCASIKPGQGNSPLHFGNGTRLTVT.

The chain links TRBV7-2 to TRBJ2-1; TRBD1 matches 7 bases. The CDR3 is 16 amino acids. The ends lost 2 bases at V and 4 bases at J; junction bases unmatched: 8. From germline, CDR1 is SGHTA and CDR2 FQGNSA. For the CDR3, the DNA is TGTGCCAGCAGCTTATGGTGGGACAGCGATTACAATGAGCAGTTCTTC. Translation: CASSLWWDSDYNEQFF. Complete variable domain (other parts from reference TRBV7-2 and TRBJ2-1): GAGVSQSPSNKVTEKGKDVELRCDPISGHTALYWYRQSLGQGLEFLIYFQGNSAPDKSGLPSDRFSAERTGGSVSTLTIQRTQQEDSAVYLCASSLWWDSDYNEQFFGPGTRLTVL.

The J gene is TRBJ1-2, the V gene TRBV4-1; no definite D call. The CDR3 covers 14 residues. V lost 1 base and J 7 bases, leaving 13 bases between the germline ends. The germline V gene has CDR1 MGHRA and CDR2 YSYEKL. The CDR3 is CASSQVPPAGGYTF. CDR3 coding DNA: TGCGCCAGCAGCCAAGTCCCCCCGGCAGGTGGCTACACCTTC.

The rearrangement joins TRBV6-5 to TRBJ1-6, with 9 positions matching TRBD1. This CDR3 comprises 15 residues. Germline V lookup: CDR1 MNHEY, CDR2 SVGAGI. V trimming: 5 bases; J trimming: 7 bases; junction bases outside the gene matches: 6. CDR3 region: CASSPRDRVNSPLHF. CDR3 sequence (DNA): TGTGCCAGCAGTCCTCGGGACAGGGTCAATTCACCCCTCCACTTT.

The chain links TRBV2 to TRBJ2-1; no clear D. There are 15 residues in the CDR3. Germline V lookup: CDR1 SNHLY, CDR2 FYNNEI. V lost 2 bases, J lost 5 bases, and 13 bases lay in between. The CDR3 sequence is CASSEYRGGDNEQFF. The CDR3 DNA reads as TGTGCCAGCAGTGAATATCGCGGTGGCGACAATGAGCAGTTCTTC.

The genes are TRBV5-4 and TRBJ2-5; 8 nucleotides match TRBD1. Germline CDR1 and CDR2: SGHNT and YYREEE (reference sequence). J was trimmed by 4 bases and V by 9 bases; bases with no gene match: 5. This CDR3 contains 12 residues. The CDR3 loop reads CAIPGGVETQYF. DNA of the CDR3: TGTGCCATACCAGGGGGCGTAGAGACCCAGTACTTC.

The chain combines TRBV27 with TRBJ2-2; unclear D gene. V was pared by 4 bases and J by 7 bases, with 7 bases between. This CDR3 has 12 amino acids. Germline CDR1 and CDR2: MNHEY and SMNVEV (reference sequence). The CDR3 reads CASSWAYGELFF. CDR3 coding DNA: TGTGCCAGCAGTTGGGCTTACGGGGAGCTGTTTTTT.

In DNA, the CDR3 is TGTGCCAGCAGCTTAACAGACTATGGCTACACCTTC. Translation: CASSLTDYGYTF. This chain links TRBV7-9 with TRBJ1-2, with D hard to call. Trimming stripped 2 bases from V and 3 bases from J, with 4 bases between. The length of the CDR3 is 12 residues. Germline V gene data show CDR1 as SEHNR and CDR2 as FQNEAQ (reference sequence). The whole variable domain, filled in from reference TRBV7-9 and TRBJ1-2, reads DTGVSQNPRHKITKRGQNVTFRCDPISEHNRLYWYRQTLGQGPEFLTYFQNEAQLEKSRLLSDRFSAERPKGSFSTLEIQRTEQGDSAMYLCASSLTDYGYTFGSGTRLTVV.

This chain joins TRBV27 and TRBJ2-3; TRBD2 aligns across 7 bases. V shed 8 bases, J shed 2 bases, and the junction held 7 bases outside the gene matches. Germline V CDR1 and CDR2: MNHEY, SMNVEV (reference sequence). This CDR3 is built from 14 residues. CDR3 DNA sequence: TGTGCCAGCCGAAGCGGGGTGGACACAGATACGCAGTATTTT. It translates to CASRSGVDTDTQYF.

J is TRBJ2-7 and V is TRBV5-1; 10 bases are shared with TRBD1. CDR1 and CDR2 from the germline V gene are SGHRS and YFSETQ. CDR3 length: 14 residues. V lost 4 bases and J lost 6; bases outside the gene matches: 7. The CDR3 sequence is CASSINRDRGEQYF. The DNA of the CDR3 is TGCGCCAGCAGCATAAACCGGGACAGGGGCGAGCAGTACTTC.

This chain joins TRBV18 and TRBJ2-2; D might be TRBD1 (6 bases). The length of the CDR3 is 16 residues. Trimming took off 6 bases at V and 0 bases at J, with 14 bases between the two ends. Germline V gives CDR1 KGHSH, CDR2 LQKENI. The CDR3 sequence is CASSATGNPNTGELFF. In DNA, the CDR3 is TGTGCCAGCTCGGCTACAGGGAACCCGAACACCGGGGAGCTGTTTTTT. Together with reference TRBV18 and TRBJ2-2, the CDR3 gives the full variable domain: NAGVMQNPRHLVRRRGQEARLRCSPMKGHSHVYWYRQLPEEGLKFMVYLQKENIIDESGMPKERFSAEFPKEGPSILRIQQVVRGDSAAYFCASSATGNPNTGELFFGEGSRLTVL.

This chain links TRBV2 with TRBJ1-2, with D uncertain. This CDR3 contains 14 residues. V lost 6 bases, J lost 1 base, and 12 bases lay in between. Germline V gene sequence: CDR1 SNHLY, CDR2 FYNNEI. The CDR3 DNA reads as TGTGCCAGCAGGGAACAGACATTTAACTATGGCTACACCTTC. Translating gives CASREQTFNYGYTF.

This clone was seen only a few times. The CDR3 bases are TGTGCCAGCAGTTACTCGGGGGGCGGGAAACTGTTTTTT. It specifies CASSYSGGGKLFF. The chain joins TRBV6-5 to TRBJ1-4, with a tentative D call TRBD1 (6 bases). Trimming removed 0 bases at V and 11 bases at J, with 10 bases between. CDR1 is MNHEY and CDR2 is SVGAGI in the germline V gene. This CDR3 spans 13 amino acids.